The entry below gives a single TCR beta chain sequence along with its context. The antigen remains unidentified. This sample is drawn from a study of OX40 agonist ivuxolimab in advanced cancers. The overall study: As their treatment, patients were administered ivuxolimab, an agonistic anti-OX40 (CD134) antibody. From roughly 23 to 90 years was the age range, with a mean of 60 years, and 70% to 85% were male. Study-level findings and limits: Compared with others, partial responders at 0.1-3.0 mg/kg displayed clonal expansion among the lowest.

Sequencing was performed with immunoSEQ multiplex PCR; in TCRdb, only in-frame clones are kept and a portion is missing. The profile shows tens of thousands of clones, 87% of them singletons. Germline V gene sequence: CDR1 KGHSH, CDR2 LQKENI. CDR3 length: 13 amino acids. The junction had 8 bases not matched to a gene; V was cut back by 5 bases and J by 8 bases. This sequence originates from an adult with an advanced solid tumor such as melanoma, head and neck, liver or kidney cancer. The sample consisted of CD4+ or CD8+ T cells sorted from blood, taken in a trial of the OX40 agonist ivuxolimab. V gene TRBV18 combines with J gene TRBJ1-2, with TRBD1 identical over 7 bases. DNA of the CDR3: TGTGCCAGCTCAAGCGACAGGGAAGGAGGCTACACCTTC. Its protein product is CASSSDREGGYTF.